This T cell receptor (beta chain) was found in a study of cytomegalovirus exposure and HLA in healthy donors. About the study: Prior work identified roughly 120 million unique TCR beta sequences in roughly 180 million T cells.

The PCR ran on 60 Vbeta and 13 Jbeta primers. Profiled with immunoSEQ multiplex PCR; TCRdb holds only in-frame clones, not every one. The sample shows 150,000 to 200,000 clones, 65% to 80% of them seen only once. As regards this clone: What it binds is unknown.

Study-wide points: Among TCR beta chains, those listed as cytomegalovirus-associated numbered over 150. For most TCR beta V segments, an earlier analysis put the productive rate at about 87% or about 30% of the time. As a later analysis showed, a missense DCLRE1C variant was linked to trimming of TCR beta V- and J-genes.

After removal of 0 bases from V and 12 bases from J, the junction contained 7 bases not matched to a gene. This CDR3 contains 15 residues. Germline values: CDR1 SGHRS, CDR2 YFSETQ. The TCR was taken from a man aged 18 to 30 in good health and CMV-seropositive. The V gene is TRBV5-1, the J gene TRBJ2-1, with 12 bases aligning to TRBD2. The sample comprised PBMCs. The CDR3 region is CASSLVGTSGLGQFF. The CDR3 coding sequence is TGCGCCAGCAGCTTGGTAGGGACTAGCGGGTTGGGGCAGTTCTTC.